One and the same sample provided the 23 T cell receptor beta chains below, sequenced in a study of response to subunit inactivated influenza vaccine. TCRdb re-called the RT-PCR reads with MiXCR, one entry per CDR3 protein. The sample contains about 540,000 distinct CDR3 sequences, roughly 23% of which appear only once. This sample also appeared in a second study, on T cells expressing NK-cell markers. That paper states: TCR beta libraries carry UMIs added by 5'RACE template switching.

The input for sequencing was CD4+ T cells sorted from PBMCs, taken roughly 12 days after vaccination. All receptors derive from a man aged 45-65 years who received an inactivated influenza vaccine.

This clonotype was counted between two and nine times. Sequence at one end of the junction differs from germline and may be a read error. The genes are TRBV15 and TRBJ2-1; TRBD2 might be the D (6 bases). This CDR3 has 13 amino acids. Germline CDR1 reads LNHNV; CDR2 reads YYDKDF (reference sequence). Here the CDR3 DNA reads TGTGCCACCAGCAGAGAAAGGAGGGTAGGGTACGCCTTC. It is translated as CATSRERRVGYAF.

This clonotype was seen a handful of times. This chain connects TRBV14 to TRBJ2-1; D is tentatively TRBD1 or TRBD2 (7 bases each). Germline V lookup: CDR1 SGHDN, CDR2 FVKESK. The germline V and J ends were trimmed by 1 base and 10 bases, with 32 bases remaining between them. The CDR3 is made up of 20 amino acids. The CDR3 nucleotides read TGTGCCAGCAGCCAAGCAGGGGGGGGAAAATCTACAACTCCGATCTGGGAGCAGTTCTTC. It codes for CASSQAGGGKSTTPIWEQFF. Complete variable domain (other parts from reference TRBV14 and TRBJ2-1): EAGVTQFPSHSVIEKGQTVTLRCDPISGHDNLYWYRRVMGKEIKFLLHFVKESKQDESGMPNNRFLAERTGGTYSTLKVQPAELEDSGVYFCASSQAGGGKSTTPIWEQFFGPGTRLTVL.

This clonotype was observed many times. The chain combines TRBV5-1 with TRBJ1-1; no reliable D call. CDR3 size: 11 residues. V was pared by 5 bases and J by 3 bases, with 5 bases between. Germline V gene lookup returns CDR1 SGHRS and CDR2 YFSETQ. CDR3 residues: CASRSDTEAFF. Written as DNA, the CDR3 is TGCGCCAGCAGATCAGACACTGAAGCTTTCTTT.

This clonotype was found a few times. The chain is built from TRBV7-9 and TRBJ2-1, with 12 bases identical to TRBD2. Losses at the gene ends were 5 bases for V and 8 bases for J; bases not matched to a gene: 7. The CDR3 has 15 amino acids. Germline CDR1 SEHNR, CDR2 FQNEAQ (reference sequence). The CDR3 loop is CASSPLAGGGDEQFF. The CDR3 DNA reads as TGTGCCAGCAGCCCACTAGCGGGGGGCGGGGATGAGCAGTTCTTC.

In this sample, this clonotype turned up a few times. The chain recombines TRBV5-1 with TRBJ2-2; 9 bases map to TRBD2. The CDR3 has 15 residues. Trimming cost V 5 bases and J 4 bases; bases outside gene matches: 6. Germline assignment: CDR1 SGHRS and CDR2 YFSETQ. The CDR3 bases are TGCGCCAGCAGGGCTAGCGGGATAGGCACCGGGGAGCTGTTTTTT. Its protein is CASRASGIGTGELFF.

This clonotype turned up a few times. V usage is TRBV7-9 and J usage is TRBJ2-7; a possible D gene is TRBD1 (6 bases). Germline lookup yields CDR1 SEHNR and CDR2 FQNEAQ (reference sequence). The CDR3 sequence is 14 residues long. The germline V and J ends were trimmed by 5 bases and 2 bases, with 13 bases remaining between them. The CDR3 loop is CASSDRTATYEQYF. The CDR3 DNA is TGTGCCAGCAGCGACCGGACAGCTACCTACGAGCAGTACTTC.

J is TRBJ2-5 and V is TRBV29-1; 8 nucleotides line up with TRBD2. In germline, CDR1 is SQVTM, CDR2 ANQGSEA. Unmatched junction bases numbered 7, after V lost 1 base and J lost 3 bases. This CDR3 spans 15 amino acids. The CDR3 DNA sequence: TGCAGCGTTGAAGGACTAGCGATACCTGAAGAGACCCAGTACTTC. Translation gives CSVEGLAIPEETQYF.

Many counts were recorded for this clonotype. The V and J genes are TRBV15 and TRBJ1-5, with a weak D call TRBD1 (5 bases). V was cut by 8 bases and J by 0 bases, with 14 bases left in between. The CDR3 runs 15 residues. Germline values: CDR1 LNHNV, CDR2 YYDKDF (reference sequence). CDR3 residues: CATGSQGYSNQPQHF. DNA of the CDR3: TGTGCCACCGGGTCCCAGGGTTATAGCAATCAGCCCCAGCATTTT.

The CDR3 region has the DNA TGCAGCGTAGCAGGGACTAGCGCTAACAATGAGCAGTTCTTC. It specifies CSVAGTSANNEQFF. The gene calls are TRBV29-1 and TRBJ2-1; 10 bases are shared with TRBD2. The CDR3 is made up of 14 amino acids. The junction had 7 bases not matched to a gene; V was cut back by 6 bases and J by 5 bases. Germline lookup yields CDR1 SQVTM and CDR2 ANQGSEA.

The J gene is TRBJ1-2, the V gene TRBV5-1; 10 positions match TRBD1. Germline V lookup: CDR1 SGHRS, CDR2 YFSETQ. The V gene end was trimmed by 3 bases and the J gene end by 5 bases; junction bases not matched to a gene: 13. This CDR3 has 17 residues. CDR3 in DNA: TGCGCCAGCAGCTACCGGGACAGGGGTCAAGATAGGTATGGCTACACCTTC. Its translation: CASSYRDRGQDRYGYTF.

This clonotype showed up just a few times. Here the CDR3 DNA reads TGTGCCAGCAGGACAGCGGGGGCCACAGATACGCAGTATTTT. Its translation is CASRTAGATDTQYF. V is TRBV3-1 and J is TRBJ2-3, with TRBD2 identical over 8 bases. The CDR3 has 14 amino acids. Per germline, CDR1 LGHDT and CDR2 YNNKEL (reference sequence). Germline trimming cut 6 bases from V and 2 bases from J; bases unmatched to any gene: 4.

This clonotype was picked up a small number of times. The rearrangement uses TRBV4-1 and TRBJ2-1; 13 nucleotides align to TRBD2. V trimming: 3 bases; J trimming: 8 bases; junction bases outside the gene matches: 4. CDR3 length: 15 amino acids. The germline CDR1 and CDR2 sequences are MGHRA and YSYEKL. For the CDR3, the DNA is TGCGCCAGCAGCCATCCGGGACTAGCGGGATATGAGCAGTTCTTC. Translating it yields CASSHPGLAGYEQFF.

This clonotype has at least ten counts. The rearrangement uses TRBV3-1 and TRBJ1-1; D perhaps matches TRBD1 (6 bases). V was trimmed by 4 bases and J by 1 base, leaving 10 bases between them. The V gene's germline CDR1 is LGHDT and CDR2 YNNKEL (reference sequence). The CDR3 contains 14 residues. The chain's CDR3 is CASSPTTGNTEAFF. The CDR3 DNA is TGTGCCAGCAGCCCCACGACAGGGAACACTGAAGCTTTCTTT.

There are many counts of this clonotype. The chain joins TRBV20-1 to TRBJ2-3; D is ambiguous. This CDR3 spans 14 amino acids. From germline, CDR1 is DFQATT and CDR2 SNEGSKA (reference sequence). With 1 base removed from V and 0 bases from J, the gap between germline ends came to 8 bases. This chain's CDR3 is CSARGQTSTDTQYF. The CDR3 DNA sequence: TGCAGTGCTAGAGGGCAAACTAGCACAGATACGCAGTATTTT.

J is TRBJ2-5 and V is TRBV18, with 8 positions matching TRBD1. The junction had 10 bases not matched to a gene; V was cut back by 5 bases and J by 5 bases. Per germline, CDR1 KGHSH and CDR2 LQKENI. The CDR3 contains 15 residues. The CDR3 region is CASSGRQGPVETQYF. Here the CDR3 DNA reads TGTGCCAGCTCAGGAAGACAGGGGCCGGTGGAGACCCAGTACTTC.

Only a few counts were recorded for this clonotype. The chain recombines TRBV20-1 with TRBJ2-1; 8 positions agree with TRBD1. V lost 1 base to trimming and J lost 4 bases; unmatched junction nucleotides: 3. Germline V gene sequence: CDR1 DFQATT, CDR2 SNEGSKA (reference sequence). This CDR3 spans 14 amino acids. The CDR3: CSARGTGTYNEQFF. The CDR3 DNA is TGCAGTGCTAGAGGGACAGGGACATACAATGAGCAGTTCTTC.

This clonotype appeared a few times. The DNA of the CDR3 is TGTGCCAGCAGCCGTAGGAGGGTAGAGACCCAGTACTTC. This translates into CASSRRRVETQYF. This sequence joins TRBV7-2 and TRBJ2-5; tentatively, D is TRBD2 (6 bases). Trimming took 5 bases from V and 4 from J, leaving 11 bases between them. Germline loops: CDR1 SGHTA, CDR2 FQGNSA. CDR3 length equals 13 residues.

The rearrangement links TRBV7-9 to TRBJ2-1, with a possible D match to TRBD2 (6 bases). The V and J ends lost 5 bases and 3 bases respectively, with 17 bases between them. CDR1 and CDR2 (germline): SEHNR, FQNEAQ (reference sequence). The CDR3 runs to 16 residues. DNA of the CDR3: TGTGCCAGCAGCCCCCCGTTGCTAGCGATCTACAATGAGCAGTTCTTC. Protein sequence: CASSPPLLAIYNEQFF.

V gene TRBV25-1 combines with J gene TRBJ2-1; TRBD2 aligns across 8 bases. This CDR3 region has 14 residues. Germline CDR1 is MGHDK and CDR2 is SYGVNS. Trimming took 1 base from V and 12 from J; bases not matched to a gene: 8. The CDR3 reads CASSEFQAGDLQFF. The DNA for the CDR3 is TGTGCCAGCAGTGAATTTCAAGCGGGAGATTTGCAGTTCTTC.

The V call is TRBV4-2, the J call TRBJ2-2; D is unresolved. The CDR3 has 14 residues. CDR1 and CDR2 from the germline V gene are LGHNA and YNFKEQ. The germline V and J ends were trimmed by 1 base and 3 bases, with 6 bases remaining between them. CDR3 amino acids: CASSQAAYTGELFF. CDR3 DNA: TGTGCCAGCAGCCAAGCGGCCTACACCGGGGAGCTGTTTTTT.

CDR3 protein: CASSPRQGASGNTIYF. In nucleotides, the CDR3 is TGTGCCAGCAGCCCGCGACAGGGGGCAAGTGGAAACACCATATATTTT. The chain couples TRBV7-9 to TRBJ1-3; 10 positions agree with TRBD1. The V gene's germline CDR1 is SEHNR and CDR2 FQNEAQ (reference sequence). With 5 bases clipped from V and 3 bases from J, the junction kept 7 bases outside the gene matches. The length of the CDR3 is 16 residues.

V gene TRBV5-1 combines with J gene TRBJ2-3, with 8 bases identical to TRBD2. The junction had 3 bases not matched to a gene; V was cut back by 3 bases and J by 3 bases. This CDR3 contains 14 residues. CDR1 and CDR2 (germline): SGHRS, YFSETQ. CDR3 nucleotides: TGCGCCAGCAGCTACCGGGAGGGTACAGATACGCAGTATTTT. This translates into CASSYREGTDTQYF.

The chain employs TRBV12-3 or TRBV12-4 and TRBJ2-3; D gene unclear. The CDR3 runs to 14 residues. V lost 5 bases and J 0 bases, leaving 9 bases between the germline ends. CDR3 in amino acids: CASSNIGSTDTQYF. The CDR3 DNA follows: TGTGCCAGCAGTAACATAGGGAGCACAGATACGCAGTATTTT.